Below are 15 T cell receptor beta chains sequenced from a single sample in a study of cytomegalovirus exposure and HLA in healthy donors. With 60 Vbeta and 13 Jbeta primers, the PCR was carried out. Clones were read by immunoSEQ multiplex PCR, and TCRdb kept only the in-frame ones, dropping some. Altogether about 85,000 clones are present, roughly 80% being singletons, with the ten largest covering 23%. The sequencing input was PBMCs. The receptors here all came from a woman in her forties or fifties in good health and CMV-seropositive.

The gene calls are TRBV5-6 and TRBJ2-7, with 8 bases lining up with TRBD1. Germline V gene sequence: CDR1 SGHDT, CDR2 YYEEEE. The V segment lost 4 bases and the J segment 2 bases; nucleotides outside the gene matches: 8. CDR3 length: 15 amino acids. CDR3 nucleotide sequence: TGTGCCAGCAGCGCGGGACAGGATGTAGCCTACGAGCAGTACGTC. Translation: CASSAGQDVAYEQYV.

This clone was seen a few times. The chain uses TRBV11-2 and TRBJ1-3, with D possibly TRBD1 on 5 matching bases. Germline CDR1 is SGHAT and CDR2 is FQNNGV. The CDR3 consists of 15 residues. V was pared by 0 bases and J by 7 bases, with 13 bases between. CDR3 in amino acids: CASSLDPQGANTIYF. The CDR3 DNA reads as TGTGCCAGCAGCTTAGATCCGCAGGGCGCCAACACCATATATTTT.

The rearrangement joins TRBV10-1 to TRBJ2-7; TRBD2 agrees at 7 bases. The CDR3 totals 14 residues. From germline, CDR1 is WNHNN and CDR2 SYGVQD (reference sequence). V was pared by 5 bases and J by 1 base, with 5 bases of the junction left unmatched. The DNA for the CDR3 is TGCGCCAGCAGTCCGGGACTATCTTCCTACGAGCAGTACTTC. Its translation is CASSPGLSSYEQYF.

The V and J genes are TRBV15 and TRBJ2-4; D not certain. Germline lookup yields CDR1 LNHNV and CDR2 YYDKDF (reference sequence). The CDR3 consists of 16 residues. V was pared by 3 bases and J by 7 bases, with 19 bases between. CDR3 coding DNA: TGTGCCACCAGCAGTGATCTCCGCCACTCCGGGAACATTCAGTACTTC. Its translation: CATSSDLRHSGNIQYF.

V is TRBV10-3 and J is TRBJ1-5, with D perhaps TRBD1 (5 bases). V gave up 4 bases and J gave up 2 bases, with 18 bases separating them. Per the germline V gene, CDR1 is ENHRY and CDR2 is SYGVKD. This CDR3 is built from 17 residues. The CDR3 is CAISVWQVGLGNQPQHF. The CDR3 DNA is TGTGCCATCAGTGTTTGGCAGGTGGGACTCGGCAATCAGCCCCAGCATTTT.

The chain joins TRBV5-1 to TRBJ2-3; weak D call: TRBD1 (6 bases). CDR1 is SGHRS, CDR2 YFSETQ, per germline. The CDR3 consists of 16 residues. V shed 2 bases and J shed 4 bases, with 17 bases lying between them. The CDR3 here is CASSFGRGHLADTQYF. DNA for the CDR3: TGCGCCAGCAGCTTTGGTAGGGGACATCTTGCAGATACGCAGTATTTT. The variable domain in full, with the rest retrieved from reference TRBV5-1 and TRBJ2-3, is KAGVTQTPRYLIKTRGQQVTLSCSPISGHRSVSWYQQTPGQGLQFLFEYFSETQRNKGNFPGRFSGRQFSNSRSEMNVSTLELGDSALYLCASSFGRGHLADTQYFGPGTRLTVL.

J is TRBJ1-1 and V is TRBV27; no definite D call. Germline CDR1 reads MNHEY; CDR2 reads SMNVEV (reference sequence). The V end lost 4 bases, the J end lost 11 bases, and 17 bases lay between the germline ends. This CDR3 has 13 residues. This chain's CDR3 is CASSSRPDREAFF. CDR3 nucleotides: TGTGCCAGCAGTTCCCGACCCGATCGGGAGGCTTTCTTT.

This clone has a handful of counts. The junction departs from germline at one end; a sequencing error may be responsible. The chain has TRBV2 and TRBJ1-5; the match to TRBD1 covers 10 bases. This CDR3 has 15 amino acids. Germline CDR1 SNHLY, CDR2 FYNNEI. DNA of the CDR3: TGTGCCAGCAGAGAAGACAGGGGGCAGGACCAGCCCCAGCATTTT. This translates into CASREDRGQDQPQHF.

The chain is built from TRBV6-5 and TRBJ1-1, with D perhaps matching TRBD1 (6 bases). Germline CDR1 MNHEY, CDR2 SVGAGI. The CDR3 sequence is 15 residues long. V lost 6 bases and J 0 bases, leaving 14 bases between the germline ends. CDR3 DNA sequence: TGTGCCAGCAGCCCCATGACAGGCATGAACACTGAAGCTTTCTTT. This sequence encodes CASSPMTGMNTEAFF.

The chain is built from TRBV2 and TRBJ2-3, with D unresolved. Germline CDR1 is SNHLY and CDR2 is FYNNEI. The CDR3 loop spans 13 amino acids. V shed 7 bases and J shed 2 bases, with 10 bases lying between them. The chain's CDR3 is CASKDFFTDTQYF. The CDR3 DNA reads as TGTGCCAGCAAAGACTTTTTCACAGATACGCAGTATTTT.

V gene TRBV7-9 combines with J gene TRBJ2-1, with 15 bases identical to TRBD2. This CDR3 is built from 16 residues. The V gene's germline CDR1 is SEHNR and CDR2 FQNEAQ (reference sequence). V lost 5 bases and J lost 4; bases outside the gene matches: 3. The CDR3 spells CASSGTSGRSYNEQFF. The CDR3 DNA is TGTGCCAGCAGCGGGACTAGCGGGAGGTCTTACAATGAGCAGTTCTTC.

The CDR3 reads CASSLVVVDQPQHF. DNA of the CDR3: TGTGCCAGCAGCTTAGTCGTTGTCGATCAGCCCCAGCATTTT. The chain recombines TRBV7-2 with TRBJ1-5; D uncertain. The length of the CDR3 is 14 residues. Trimming left V 1 base short and J 5 bases short, with 9 bases between. The germline CDR1 and CDR2 sequences are SGHTA and FQGNSA.

The rearrangement joins TRBV6-5 to TRBJ2-1; TRBD2 matches 11 bases. The germline V gene encodes CDR1 MNHEY and CDR2 SVGAGI. The CDR3 is 15 residues long. The V segment lost 5 bases and the J segment 4 bases; nucleotides outside the gene matches: 4. CDR3 amino acids: CASSGGLAEYNEQFF. CDR3 coding DNA: TGTGCCAGCAGTGGGGGACTAGCGGAGTACAATGAGCAGTTCTTC.

The chain carries TRBV2 and TRBJ2-7; a possible D gene is TRBD1 (6 bases). Germline CDR1 reads SNHLY; CDR2 reads FYNNEI. V was trimmed by 7 bases and J by 6 bases, leaving 19 bases between them. This CDR3 comprises 14 residues. DNA for the CDR3: TGTGCCAGCACCTCCACAGGGATAGGGCCCGAGCAGTACGTC. It codes for CASTSTGIGPEQYV.

The chain couples TRBV29-1 to TRBJ2-6; D is perhaps TRBD1 (6 bases). Germline V lookup: CDR1 SQVTM, CDR2 ANQGSEA. The CDR3 spans 16 residues. Trimming cost V 7 bases and J 0 bases, with 16 bases left between them. CDR3 sequence (DNA): TGCAGCGGCCGGATACAGGGTATCTCTGGGGCCAACGTCCTGACTTTC. Residues: CSGRIQGISGANVLTF.